The 20 T cell receptor beta chains presented below share a single source sample, sequenced in a study of PD-1 blockade in classical Hodgkin lymphoma (dated by TCRdb to between 2020 and 2021). This specimen's time point label, interpreted: cycle 4 day 1 (C4D1), after about 6 weeks of nivolumab. Every trial patient had relapsed following autologous stem cell transplantation, and prior brentuximab vedotin exposure was what differed among cohorts A, B and C. The library was generated by the immunoSEQ multiplex PCR assay. Here the immuneACCESS table is served through TCRdb, limited to in-frame sequences with V and J called. Missing clones are a known gap in these copies; in checked studies unresolved V genes cover under half, and the rest lacks a known reason. The sample table records around 60,000 clones; less than 95% of these occur just once. Around a tenth of the sample comes from the top ten. Source: peripheral blood mononuclear cells (PBMCs), taken before the fourth cycle of nivolumab. Every receptor here comes from a human donor with classical Hodgkin lymphoma.

Concerning this clone itself: Other nucleotide sequences from this sample produce the same CDR3. The chain uses TRBV20-1 and TRBJ2-5; D is ambiguous. CDR3 length: 10 amino acids. Germline CDR1 and CDR2: DFQATT and SNEGSKA (reference sequence). The V end was cut by 6 bases, the J end by 4 bases, with 6 bases between. The CDR3 DNA is TGCAGTGCCCTCGGAGAGACCCAGTACTTC. It specifies CSALGETQYF.

The chain carries TRBV6-5 and TRBJ1-3; D is perhaps TRBD1 (5 bases). Germline CDR1 MNHEY, CDR2 SVGAGI. The CDR3 spans 14 residues. Between the trimmed V and J ends, which lost 5 bases and 1 base, there was a span of 9 bases. This CDR3 is CASSGAQSGNTIYF. The CDR3 DNA reads TGTGCCAGCAGTGGGGCGCAATCTGGAAACACCATATATTTT.

The CDR3 coding sequence is TGTGCCAGCAGTTCATACGAAGGCCAGGGACACGAGCAGTACTTC. This sequence encodes CASSSYEGQGHEQYF. The V call is TRBV27, the J call TRBJ2-7, with D tentatively TRBD1 or TRBD2 (5 bases each). CDR1 and CDR2 from the germline V gene are MNHEY and SMNVEV (reference sequence). V lost 4 bases, J lost 5 bases, and 18 bases lay in between. The CDR3 contains 15 residues.

The chain joins TRBV14 to TRBJ1-2, with D possibly being TRBD1 (6 bases). CDR1 SGHDN and CDR2 FVKESK come from the germline V gene. This CDR3 is 16 amino acids long. Trimming took off 1 base at V and 6 bases at J, with 18 bases between the two ends. In DNA, the CDR3 is TGTGCCAGCAGCCAAGTCGCCAGCAGGGGACTTAATGGCTACACCTTC. Amino acid sequence: CASSQVASRGLNGYTF.

V and J are TRBV29-1 and TRBJ2-7; possibly TRBD2 for D (6 bases). The germline V and J ends were trimmed by 6 bases and 0 bases, with 9 bases remaining between them. The CDR3 consists of 12 residues. CDR1 and CDR2 from the germline V gene are SQVTM and ANQGSEA. This CDR3 is CSVEGSSYEQYF. For the CDR3, the DNA is TGCAGCGTGGAGGGGTCCTCCTACGAGCAGTACTTC.

This clone was seen a handful of times. The chain joins TRBV12-5 to TRBJ1-2; D remains unclear. Germline loops: CDR1 LGHNT, CDR2 FRNRAP. The ends were cut back, 6 bases at V and 3 bases at J, with 20 bases in the middle. CDR3 size: 16 residues. Here the CDR3 DNA reads TGTGCTAGTGGCCCCCCAAGAACGGGAGGTGACTATGGCTACACCTTC. Translating gives CASGPPRTGGDYGYTF. Looking up the rest from reference TRBV12-5 and TRBJ1-2 gives the full variable domain: DARVTQTPRHKVTEMGQEVTMRCQPILGHNTVFWYRQTMMQGLELLAYFRNRAPLDDSGMPKDRFSAEMPDATLATLKIQPSEPRDSAVYFCASGPPRTGGDYGYTFGSGTRLTVV.

V usage is TRBV2 and J usage is TRBJ1-1; 11 nucleotides agree with TRBD1. Germline V gene lookup returns CDR1 SNHLY and CDR2 FYNNEI. The J segment lost 7 bases and the V segment lost 8 bases, leaving 6 bases of the junction unmatched. The CDR3 is 13 amino acids. The CDR3 loop is CASAGQGVFEAFF. CDR3 DNA sequence: TGTGCCAGCGCGGGACAGGGGGTTTTTGAAGCTTTCTTT.

The V gene is TRBV5-1, the J gene TRBJ2-3; D gene unclear. Germline CDR1 is SGHRS and CDR2 is YFSETQ. The CDR3 is 13 residues long. V was trimmed by 5 bases and J by 2 bases, leaving 9 bases between them. CDR3 sequence reads: CASSRQPTDTQYF. CDR3 in DNA: TGCGCCAGCAGTCGCCAACCCACAGATACGCAGTATTTT.

This chain links TRBV30 with TRBJ1-6; no clear D gene. There are 14 residues in the CDR3. CDR1 is GTSNPN, CDR2 SVGIG, per germline (reference sequence). Trimming left V 0 bases short and J 9 bases short, with 12 bases between. The CDR3 DNA follows: TGTGCCTGGAGTGTACTGGACTCAGGTTCACCCCTCCACTTT. Residues: CAWSVLDSGSPLHF.

This chain links TRBV28 with TRBJ1-4; D perhaps matches TRBD1 (5 bases). The CDR3 has 17 residues. Germline lookup yields CDR1 MDHEN and CDR2 SYDVKM. The V and J ends lost 5 bases and 2 bases respectively, with 18 bases between them. The DNA of the CDR3 is TGTGCCAGCAGTCGAGTCGGGGGTTCATCGACTAATGAAAAACTGTTTTTT. Translation gives CASSRVGGSSTNEKLFF. The complete variable domain, with remaining parts taken from reference TRBV28 and TRBJ1-4, reads DVKVTQSSRYLVKRTGEKVFLECVQDMDHENMFWYRQDPGLGLRLIYFSYDVKMKEKGDIPEGYSVSREKKERFSLILESASTNQTSMYLCASSRVGGSSTNEKLFFGSGTQLSVL.

The chain employs TRBV6-5 and TRBJ1-1, with D uncertain. CDR1 is MNHEY and CDR2 is SVGAGI in the germline V gene. The CDR3 has 14 residues. The germline V and J ends were trimmed by 4 bases and 3 bases, with 12 bases remaining between them. The CDR3 region has the DNA TGTGCCAGCAGTTCGAGGAAGTTGGACACTGAAGCTTTCTTT. Its translation: CASSSRKLDTEAFF.

J is TRBJ1-2 and V is TRBV25-1; D call uncertain. Germline V gives CDR1 MGHDK, CDR2 SYGVNS. The CDR3 totals 12 residues. The germline V and J ends were trimmed by 2 bases and 4 bases, with 5 bases remaining between them. This CDR3 is CASSEPLYGYTF. Here the CDR3 DNA reads TGTGCCAGCAGTGAACCGCTCTATGGCTACACCTTC.

This chain uses TRBV19 with TRBJ1-4; weak D call: TRBD1 (6 bases). There are 13 residues in the CDR3. V dropped 9 bases and J dropped 9 bases, with 17 bases sitting between them. Germline values: CDR1 LNHDA, CDR2 SQIVND (reference sequence). For the CDR3, the DNA is TGTGCCAGCAAACGGGACAATAAACAAAAACTGTTTTTT. Protein product: CASKRDNKQKLFF.

This rearrangement joins TRBV2 to TRBJ2-7; no reliable D call. With 3 bases removed from V and 3 bases from J, the gap between germline ends came to 6 bases. The CDR3 has 12 residues. Looked up from germline, CDR1 is SNHLY and CDR2 is FYNNEI. The CDR3 DNA sequence: TGTGCCAGCAGTGATTGGGGCTACGAGCAGTACTTC. This encodes CASSDWGYEQYF.

The CDR3 coding sequence is TGTGCCAGCTTGGACAGCATGAACACTGAAGCTTTCTTT. This gives the protein CASLDSMNTEAFF. The chain couples TRBV6-5 to TRBJ1-1; possible D gene TRBD1, 6 bases. From germline, CDR1 is MNHEY and CDR2 SVGAGI. The CDR3 loop spans 13 amino acids. The V and J ends lost 8 bases and 0 bases respectively, with 10 bases between them.

The rearrangement uses TRBV7-9 and TRBJ2-3, with no clear D. CDR1 and CDR2 from the germline V gene are SEHNR and FQNEAQ (reference sequence). Deletions cut 4 bases from V and 2 bases from J, with 13 bases between. There are 15 residues in the CDR3. For the CDR3, the DNA is TGTGCCAGCAGCTCGCGAAACAGTTTCACAGATACGCAGTATTTT. It is translated as CASSSRNSFTDTQYF.

The rearrangement uses TRBV6-6 and TRBJ1-1; perhaps TRBD1 as D (5 bases). Germline CDR1 reads MNHNY; CDR2 reads SVGAGI (reference sequence). Trimming removed 2 bases from V and 0 bases from J, with 10 bases in between. This CDR3 spans 15 amino acids. CDR3 loop: CASSYPQGMNTEAFF. DNA for the CDR3: TGTGCCAGCAGTTACCCCCAGGGCATGAACACTGAAGCTTTCTTT.

In its sample, this clone was seen once. The chain combines TRBV5-8 with TRBJ1-5, with D possibly being TRBD1 (6 bases). Germline-derived CDR1 and CDR2 are SGHTS and YDEGEE. V was cut by 4 bases and J by 7 bases, with 15 bases left in between. The CDR3 totals 14 residues. The CDR3 here is CASSPRRGDQPQHF. The CDR3 DNA reads as TGTGCCAGCAGCCCCAGGAGGGGGGACCAGCCCCAGCATTTT.

This clone occurred once. The V and J genes are TRBV15 and TRBJ2-1, with 7 nucleotides matching TRBD1. The CDR3 spans 13 residues. The ends lost 6 bases at V and 7 bases at J; junction bases unmatched: 6. CDR1 is LNHNV and CDR2 is YYDKDF in the germline V gene (reference sequence). The CDR3 here is CATSTGQRNEQFF. For the CDR3, the DNA is TGTGCCACCAGTACGGGACAGCGGAATGAGCAGTTCTTC.

This clone was counted only a few times. This chain uses TRBV4-1 with TRBJ2-7, with D hard to call. Germline lookup yields CDR1 MGHRA and CDR2 YSYEKL. The CDR3 consists of 14 residues. Trimming took 5 bases from V and 0 from J, leaving 11 bases between them. The CDR3 sequence: CASSAVHSSYEQYF. CDR3 bases: TGCGCCAGCAGCGCCGTACATAGCTCCTACGAGCAGTACTTC.